The 5 T cell receptor beta chains below all came from one sample that was sequenced in a study of T cell responses to AZD1222 COVID-19 vaccine. The data were produced by immunoSEQ multiplex PCR, yet TCRdb's version contains in-frame clones alone and is incomplete. The data show about 150,000 clones, with around nine tenths seen just once and around 0.99% held by the top ten. The sequences come from peripheral blood, collected 28 days after the second AZD1222 dose. These TCRs come from an adult who received the AZD1222 COVID-19 vaccine.

CDR3 sequence (DNA): TGTGCCAGCAGTGACGGGACAGGGGGCGCAGATACGCAGTATTTT. Protein sequence: CASSDGTGGADTQYF. The rearrangement joins TRBV6-4 to TRBJ2-3; 12 positions agree with TRBD1. The ends lost 2 bases at V and 4 bases at J; junction bases unmatched: 1. Germline assignment: CDR1 MRHNA and CDR2 SNTAGT. This CDR3 comprises 15 residues.

CDR3 protein: CASSPDGELFF. The CDR3 coding sequence is TGTGCCAGCAGCCCCGACGGGGAACTGTTTTTT. The chain combines TRBV6-6 with TRBJ1-4; no clear D. Per the germline V gene, CDR1 is MNHNY and CDR2 is SVGAGI (reference sequence). V lost 6 bases and J 12 bases, leaving 11 bases between the germline ends. The CDR3 runs 11 residues.

This chain uses TRBV6-5 with TRBJ1-2; D unclear. The V gene lost 5 bases and the J gene lost 3 bases, with 7 bases spanning the gap. The CDR3 extends over 12 amino acids. Germline V gene sequence: CDR1 MNHEY, CDR2 SVGAGI. The CDR3 spells CASSHQDYGYTF. The CDR3 DNA follows: TGTGCCAGCAGTCACCAGGACTATGGCTACACCTTC.

This chain connects TRBV7-9 to TRBJ1-1; weak D call: TRBD1 (5 bases). CDR1 is SEHNR and CDR2 is FQNEAQ in the germline V gene (reference sequence). V lost 4 bases, J lost 1 base, and 7 bases lay in between. The CDR3 has 13 amino acids. The CDR3 protein is CASSSGKNTEAFF. For the CDR3, the DNA is TGTGCCAGCAGCTCAGGGAAGAACACTGAAGCTTTCTTT.

The chain carries TRBV15 and TRBJ2-5; 13 bases fit TRBD2. Germline CDR1 is LNHNV and CDR2 is YYDKDF (reference sequence). The CDR3 is 15 residues long. V was clipped by 6 bases and J by 5 bases; unmatched bases: 6. The DNA for the CDR3 is TGTGCCACCAGGACTAGCGGGGGGCCCTTCGAGACCCAGTACTTC. It encodes CATRTSGGPFETQYF.